This TCR beta chain was recorded in a study of blood T cells in healthy people across ages. V was pared by 7 bases and J by 8 bases, with 8 bases of the junction left unmatched. The CDR3 runs to 13 residues. The germline CDR1 and CDR2 sequences are SNHLY and FYNNEI. Comments on this clonotype: No antigen is known for it.

General study results and limits: Across the age range, TCR beta diversity per million T cells fell in a roughly linear way.

Together with a sample-barcoded 5' primer, a J-beta primer mix was included in a second PCR lasting roughly 6 to 12 cycles. TCRdb reprocessed the 5' RACE reads via MiXCR and lists one record per CDR3 protein. This table holds around 1,700,000 distinct CDR3 sequences, about 30% found once. The TCR comes from a woman in her 30s in good health. The chain employs TRBV2 and TRBJ1-2, with TRBD1 matching over 9 bases. The specimen sequenced was blood. As DNA, the CDR3 is TGTGCCAGCACTGGACAGGGGATGTGGGGCTACACCTTC. It yields the protein CASTGQGMWGYTF.